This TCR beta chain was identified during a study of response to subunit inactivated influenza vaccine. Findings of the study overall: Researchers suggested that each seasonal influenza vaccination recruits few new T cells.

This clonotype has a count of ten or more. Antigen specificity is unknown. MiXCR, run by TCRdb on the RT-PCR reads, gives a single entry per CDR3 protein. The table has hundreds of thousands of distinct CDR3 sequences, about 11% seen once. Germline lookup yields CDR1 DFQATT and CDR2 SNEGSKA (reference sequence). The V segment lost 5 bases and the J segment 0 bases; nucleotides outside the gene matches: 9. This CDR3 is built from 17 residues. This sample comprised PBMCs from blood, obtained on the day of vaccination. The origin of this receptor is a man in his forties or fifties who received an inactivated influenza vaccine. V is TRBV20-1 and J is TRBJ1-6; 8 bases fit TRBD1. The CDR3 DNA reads TGCAGTGCTCCACGGACAGGGATGGGCTCCTATAATTCACCCCTCCACTTT. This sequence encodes CSAPRTGMGSYNSPLHF.